This T cell receptor (beta chain) was recovered during a study of cytomegalovirus exposure and HLA in healthy donors. Study at large: Later analysis reported that the 130 or so validation repertoires shared the platform of the 600 to 750 first-cohort repertoires. Notes on the study in general: The investigators catalogued 164 TCR beta chains as cytomegalovirus-associated. In the 95 to 150 validation repertoires, approximately 94% of cluster scores exceeded 0, per a later analysis. Most TCR sequences were rare, but some public TCRs occurred in many donors.

This clone was recorded a few times. The target antigen is unknown. Looked up from germline, CDR1 is MNHEY and CDR2 is SMNVEV (reference sequence). The V gene end was trimmed by 5 bases and the J gene end by 3 bases; junction bases not matched to a gene: 6. The CDR3 is 14 residues long. The data were produced by immunoSEQ multiplex PCR, yet TCRdb's version contains in-frame clones alone and is incomplete. The sample has 250,000 to 400,000 clones; 88% are singletons. The receptor's source is a young man in good health and CMV-seronegative. Sequenced sample: PBMCs. The chain links TRBV27 to TRBJ1-2; TRBD1 matches 7 bases. The DNA of the CDR3 is TGTGCCAGCAGTCCGCAGACAGGGTACTATGGCTACACCTTC. Translated, it gives CASSPQTGYYGYTF.